Below are 20 T cell receptor beta chains sequenced from a single sample in a study of T cells in Graves' hyperthyroidism and ophthalmopathy. Amplification targeted TCR beta CDR3 regions from RNA transcripts. The TCR CDR3 was amplified in a first-round RT-PCR using the HTBI primer set. TCRdb called the multiplex PCR reads again in MiXCR, with one record for every CDR3 protein. The sample includes approximately 870,000 distinct CDR3 sequences, more than 30% of them seen just once. Sample: blood. The receptors come from a man aged 18 to 30 with Graves' hyperthyroidism.

The chain uses TRBV7-3 and TRBJ2-7, with a weak D call TRBD2 (6 bases). The CDR3 is 15 amino acids. V dropped 5 bases and J dropped 5 bases, with 19 bases sitting between them. The germline gives CDR1 SGHTA, CDR2 FQGTGA. The CDR3 nucleotides read TGTGCCAGCAGCGGAAGACTAGTGGGAGAAAACGAGCAGTACTTC. Translating it yields CASSGRLVGENEQYF.

This chain connects TRBV10-3 to TRBJ2-3; TRBD2 aligns across 10 bases. Germline V gene data show CDR1 as ENHRY and CDR2 as SYGVKD. With 2 bases clipped from V and 3 bases from J, the junction kept 5 bases outside the gene matches. The CDR3 covers 16 residues. The CDR3 sequence: CAISEPAGGLTDTQYF. The CDR3 DNA reads as TGTGCCATCAGTGAGCCAGCGGGAGGGTTGACAGATACGCAGTATTTT.

The J gene is TRBJ1-2, the V gene TRBV7-2; unclear D gene. Trimming stripped 4 bases from V and 8 bases from J, with 14 bases between. CDR3 length: 13 residues. CDR1 and CDR2 (germline): SGHTA, FQGNSA. The CDR3 coding sequence is TGTGCCAGCAGCTCCGCGGGTCAAGGGGGCTACACCTTC. This sequence encodes CASSSAGQGGYTF.

This chain uses TRBV7-8 with TRBJ2-5, with D tentatively TRBD1 (6 bases). This CDR3 comprises 19 residues. Trimming took off 5 bases at V and 2 bases at J, with 27 bases between the two ends. CDR1 SGHVS and CDR2 FQNEAQ come from the germline V gene. CDR3 DNA: TGTGCCAGCAGCCTTTCGCCCCTCCTACTACAGGGCGTACAAGAGACCCAGTACTTC. This codes for CASSLSPLLLQGVQETQYF.

This clonotype turned up a few times. This chain uses TRBV19 with TRBJ2-7, with D possibly TRBD1 on 6 matching bases. The CDR3 is made up of 13 amino acids. The germline V and J ends were trimmed by 6 bases and 4 bases, with 13 bases remaining between them. CDR1 and CDR2 (germline): LNHDA, SQIVND (reference sequence). The CDR3 sequence is CASRALDSYEQYF. CDR3 coding DNA: TGTGCCAGTAGAGCTCTGGACAGTTACGAGCAGTACTTC.

The chain couples TRBV7-2 to TRBJ1-3; 9 bases line up with TRBD1. V gave up 5 bases and J gave up 0 bases; unmatched junction bases: 11. CDR1 and CDR2 (germline): SGHTA, FQGNSA. There are 18 residues in the CDR3. This chain's CDR3 is CASSVSSGTGPSGNTIYF. CDR3 sequence (DNA): TGTGCCAGCAGCGTCTCCTCCGGGACAGGGCCCTCTGGAAACACCATATATTTT. The variable domain in full, with the rest retrieved from reference TRBV7-2 and TRBJ1-3, is GAGVSQSPSNKVTEKGKDVELRCDPISGHTALYWYRQSLGQGLEFLIYFQGNSAPDKSGLPSDRFSAERTGGSVSTLTIQRTQQEDSAVYLCASSVSSGTGPSGNTIYFGEGSWLTVV.

V is TRBV7-9 and J is TRBJ2-5, with 8 bases fitting TRBD2. The junction had 4 bases not matched to a gene; V was cut back by 4 bases and J by 3 bases. The CDR3 has 14 residues. The germline V gene encodes CDR1 SEHNR and CDR2 FQNEAQ (reference sequence). CDR3 nucleotides: TGTGCCAGCAGCTCGGGACTAGAGAAAGAGACCCAGTACTTC. It translates to CASSSGLEKETQYF.

CDR3 coding DNA: TGCGCCAGCAGTGAGCACGTAGATCAGCCCCAGCATTTT. Protein product: CASSEHVDQPQHF. This chain joins TRBV10-2 and TRBJ1-5; D gene ambiguous. V was shortened by 2 bases and J by 5 bases, with 7 bases between the two germline ends. The CDR3 sequence is 13 residues long. Germline CDR1 and CDR2: WSHSY and SAAADI.

In its sample, this clonotype was seen many times. This sequence joins TRBV10-3 and TRBJ2-5; a possible D gene is TRBD1 (6 bases). The ends were cut back, 9 bases at V and 5 bases at J, with 16 bases in the middle. This CDR3 comprises 13 residues. The germline gives CDR1 ENHRY, CDR2 SYGVKD. The CDR3 DNA reads TGTGCCATTGGGACACGAGTGGGGGAGACCCAGTACTTC. Translated: CAIGTRVGETQYF.

The rearrangement joins TRBV25-1 to TRBJ2-7, with 9 nucleotides matching TRBD1. The CDR3 covers 16 residues. The trim removed 3 bases at V and 3 bases at J, leaving 9 bases unmatched. The germline gives CDR1 MGHDK, CDR2 SYGVNS. The CDR3 DNA reads as TGTGCCAGCAGTGATCCCCCGGGACAGGGACTCTACGAGCAGTACTTC. Translating gives CASSDPPGQGLYEQYF.

This clonotype was recorded at least ten times. One junction end does not reproduce the germline sequence, and a read error may be involved. The J gene is TRBJ2-7, the V gene TRBV7-7; no definite D call. CDR1 is SSHAT, CDR2 FNYEAQ, per germline (reference sequence). The CDR3 totals 14 residues. The CDR3 DNA follows: TGTGCTAGCAGCCCTCATTTAGGCTCCTACGAGCAGTACTTC. Protein product: CASSPHLGSYEQYF.

This clonotype was observed at least ten times. V and J are TRBV7-9 and TRBJ2-7; D might be TRBD2 (6 bases). The V end lost 11 bases, the J end lost 6 bases, and 11 bases lay between the germline ends. CDR1 and CDR2 from the germline V gene are SEHNR and FQNEAQ (reference sequence). The CDR3 contains 10 residues. CDR3 in amino acids: CAVRGGEQYF. DNA for the CDR3: TGTGCCGTGAGGGGAGGCGAGCAGTACTTC. Filled out from reference TRBV7-9 and TRBJ2-7, the complete variable domain reads DTGVSQNPRHKITKRGQNVTFRCDPISEHNRLYWYRQTLGQGPEFLTYFQNEAQLEKSRLLSDRFSAERPKGSFSTLEIQRTEQGDSAMYLCAVRGGEQYFGPGTRLTVT.

This chain joins TRBV5-4 and TRBJ1-2, with D possibly being TRBD1 (5 bases). Trimming left V 0 bases short and J 6 bases short, with 15 bases between. Germline V gene data show CDR1 as SGHNT and CDR2 as YYREEE (reference sequence). This CDR3 contains 15 residues. The DNA for the CDR3 is TGTGCCAGCAGCTTGGGTCGTAGGGGTTCCAATGGCTACACCTTC. It encodes CASSLGRRGSNGYTF. The variable domain in full, completed from reference TRBV5-4 and TRBJ1-2, reads ETGVTQSPTHLIKTRGQQVTLRCSSQSGHNTVSWYQQALGQGPQFIFQYYREEENGRGNFPPRFSGLQFPNYSSELNVNALELDDSALYLCASSLGRRGSNGYTFGSGTRLTVV.

This clonotype was observed a single time. This clone may be a read error of a much larger clone one base away. The chain uses TRBV24-1 and TRBJ2-5; no reliable D call. Germline CDR1 reads KGHDR; CDR2 reads SFDVKD. CDR3 length: 13 amino acids. CDR3 amino acids: CATSDSQLETLYF. The CDR3 DNA reads as TGTGCCACCAGTGATAGCCAATTAGAGACCCTGTACTTC.

This clonotype has ten or more counts. The J gene is TRBJ2-6, the V gene TRBV2; no definite D call. This CDR3 region has 14 residues. The V and J ends lost 4 bases and 0 bases respectively, with 4 bases between them. The V gene's germline CDR1 is SNHLY and CDR2 FYNNEI. This CDR3 reads CASSGLSGANVLTF. CDR3 bases: TGTGCCAGCAGTGGTCTCTCTGGGGCCAACGTCCTGACTTTC.

This clonotype occurred many times. The chain recombines TRBV29-1 with TRBJ2-5; D gene uncertain. Per germline, CDR1 SQVTM and CDR2 ANQGSEA. V was cut by 4 bases and J by 1 base, with 7 bases left in between. There are 12 residues in the CDR3. The DNA of the CDR3 is TGCAGCGTTGTGGGGATCCAAGAGACCCAGTACTTC. Amino acid sequence: CSVVGIQETQYF.

This clonotype was seen a handful of times. A much larger clone sits a single nucleotide away, making a read error possible. The chain employs TRBV15 and TRBJ2-5; D possibly corresponds to TRBD2 (6 bases). The CDR3 runs to 16 residues. Germline-derived CDR1 and CDR2 are LNHNV and YYDKDF (reference sequence). Trimming cost V 5 bases and J 5 bases, with 21 bases left between them. CDR3 in amino acids: CATSPFSSGLGETQYF. For the CDR3, the DNA is TGTGCCACCAGCCCGTTCTCCAGCGGGCTCGGCGAGACCCAGTACTTC.

This clonotype occurred once. A clone one base away is much larger, so this may be a read error. The V and J genes are TRBV11-2 and TRBJ1-2; TRBD1 matches at 7 bases. The CDR3 contains 15 residues. The trim removed 1 base at V and 0 bases at J, leaving 2 bases unmatched. Germline V gene data show CDR1 as SGHAT and CDR2 as FQNNGV. The CDR3 region is CASSLGGGPNYGYTF. The CDR3 coding sequence is TGTGCCAGCAGCTTAGGAGGGGGCCCTAACTATGGCTACACCTTC.

V gene TRBV5-4 combines with J gene TRBJ2-7; no reliable D call. CDR1 is SGHNT and CDR2 is YYREEE in the germline V gene (reference sequence). The CDR3 extends over 15 amino acids. V lost 4 bases to trimming and J lost 2 bases, with 16 bases between them. The CDR3 nucleotides read TGTGCCAGCAGCCCCGCACGACATGGGGCCTACGAGCAGTACTTC. Translating gives CASSPARHGAYEQYF. Based on the CDR3 plus reference TRBV5-4 and TRBJ2-7, the full variable domain is ETGVTQSPTHLIKTRGQQVTLRCSSQSGHNTVSWYQQALGQGPQFIFQYYREEENGRGNFPPRFSGLQFPNYSSELNVNALELDDSALYLCASSPARHGAYEQYFGPGTRLTVT.

This chain links TRBV15 with TRBJ1-5; a weak D match, TRBD1 (6 bases). The germline gives CDR1 LNHNV, CDR2 YYDKDF (reference sequence). CDR3 length equals 12 residues. Trimming left V 0 bases short and J 11 bases short, with 8 bases between. CDR3 amino acids: CATSRERTAQHF. The CDR3 coding sequence is TGTGCCACCAGCAGAGAAAGGACAGCCCAGCATTTT.